This T cell receptor (beta chain) was sequenced in a study of T cell responses to AZD1222 COVID-19 vaccine. Study details: Combined were second doses at about 4 or about 12 weeks.

Trimming stripped 4 bases from V and 2 bases from J, with 12 bases between. The CDR3 has 14 residues. Germline-derived CDR1 and CDR2 are SEHNR and FQNEAQ (reference sequence). Assay used: immunoSEQ multiplex PCR; TCRdb lists only in-frame clones, some missing. The repertoire has under 200,000 clones, about 90% of them found once; the top ten carry around 5.5%. V usage is TRBV7-9 and J usage is TRBJ2-7; tentative D call: TRBD1 (6 bases). Source: peripheral blood, taken on day 0 of AZD1222 vaccination. The TCR sequence derives from an adult in good health. The CDR3 DNA is TGTGCCAGCAGCTCACAGGGAAGACCCTACGAGCAGTACTTC. It codes for CASSSQGRPYEQYF.